This T cell receptor beta chain is from a study of blood T cells in healthy people across ages. Isolated per sample were at least 6 million PBMCs. Study outcomes and limitations: Measured against age, TCR beta diversity per million T cells decreased in a roughly linear manner. Whereas aged donors had fewer naive CD4+ cells, long-lived donors had more of them and higher diversity.

Next came a second PCR, run for about 6 to 11 cycles, which used a sample-barcoded 5' primer along with a J-beta primer mix. Paired-end reads containing CDR3 totaled no fewer than 3 million for each sample. TCRdb processed the 5' RACE reads anew with MiXCR; each CDR3 protein has one entry. The repertoire holds approximately 1,700,000 distinct CDR3 sequences, more than 35% seen once, with about 23% in the top ten. Germline loops: CDR1 LGHNA, CDR2 YSLEER. This CDR3 has 17 residues. V lost 0 bases and J lost 4; bases outside the gene matches: 8. The count of this clonotype is one. What it recognizes is unknown.

The source is a human donor in good health. Specimen: blood. V gene TRBV4-3 combines with J gene TRBJ1-2; 10 bases fit TRBD1. CDR3 sequence reads: CASSQETGGVRSYGYTF. CDR3 nucleotides: TGCGCCAGCAGCCAAGAGACAGGGGGCGTAAGGAGCTATGGCTACACCTTC.